This T cell receptor beta chain was captured by sequencing in a study of blood T cells in healthy people across ages. The second PCR ran about 7 to 12 cycles with a sample-barcoded 5' primer and J-beta primers. TCRdb called the 5' RACE reads again in MiXCR, with one record for every CDR3 protein. The data contain some 760,000 distinct CDR3 sequences, around a quarter of them seen just once; the ten biggest clones take up roughly 3.8%. The same sample was also studied in work on T cells of mothers and their children.

The clonotype was recovered from a boy younger than 18 in good health. Sample: blood.

DNA for the CDR3: TGTGCCAGCAGTGAATTACAGGCGGGAGAGACCCAGTACTTC. It codes for CASSELQAGETQYF. J is TRBJ2-5 and V is TRBV2; the D gene could be TRBD1 or TRBD2 (5 bases each). The CDR3 totals 14 residues. Trimming removed 2 bases from V and 4 bases from J, with 11 bases in between. CDR1 is SNHLY, CDR2 FYNNEI, per germline.